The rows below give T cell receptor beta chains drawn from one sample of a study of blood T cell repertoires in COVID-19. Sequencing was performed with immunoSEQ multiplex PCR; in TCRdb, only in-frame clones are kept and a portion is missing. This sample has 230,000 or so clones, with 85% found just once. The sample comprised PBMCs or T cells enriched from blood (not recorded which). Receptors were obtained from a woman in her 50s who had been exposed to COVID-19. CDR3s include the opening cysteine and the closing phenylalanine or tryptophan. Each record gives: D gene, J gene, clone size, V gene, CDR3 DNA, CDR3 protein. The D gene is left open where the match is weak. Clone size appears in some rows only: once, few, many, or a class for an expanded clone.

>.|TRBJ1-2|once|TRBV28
TGTGCCAGCAGCCACCCGGTAACAGCCACTTATGGCTACACCTTC
CASSHPVTATYGYTF
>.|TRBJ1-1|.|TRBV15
TGTGCCACCAGCAGAGCCCGGTTCGGAGGGGCTAACACTGAAGCTTTCTTT
CATSRARFGGANTEAFF
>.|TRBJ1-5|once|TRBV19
TGTGCCAGTAGTATATCAGATAATAGCAATCAGCCCCAGCATTTT
CASSISDNSNQPQHF
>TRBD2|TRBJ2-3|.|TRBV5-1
TGCGCCAGCAGTGCTAGCGGGGGGATCACAGATACGCAGTATTTT
CASSASGGITDTQYF
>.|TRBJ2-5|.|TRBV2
TGTGCCAGCAACGTCAGACAAGAGACCCAGTACTTC
CASNVRQETQYF
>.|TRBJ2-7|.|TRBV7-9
TGTGCCAGCACCCCTGGGGGGGGGCCGGTCGAGCAGTACTTC
CASTPGGGPVEQYF
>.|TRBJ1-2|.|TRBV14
TGTGCCAGCAGCCAACTGGGAGACTATGGCTACACCTTC
CASSQLGDYGYTF
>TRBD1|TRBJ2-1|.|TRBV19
TGTGCCAGTAGTACTCGGAGGACAGGGGGCAATGAGCAGTTCTTC
CASSTRRTGGNEQFF
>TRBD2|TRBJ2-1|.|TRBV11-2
TGTGCCAGCAGCCGACTAGCGGGGGGGTCAAATGAGCAGTTCTTC
CASSRLAGGSNEQFF
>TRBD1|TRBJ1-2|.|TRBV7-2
TGTGCCAGCAGACTAGGGGGCGGACCTAGGGGCTACACCTTC
CASRLGGGPRGYTF
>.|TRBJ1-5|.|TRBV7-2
TGTGCCAGCAGCCCCCAGGCAGGGAACAATCAGCCCCAGCATTTT
CASSPQAGNNQPQHF
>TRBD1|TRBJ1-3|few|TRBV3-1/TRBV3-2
TGTGCCAGCAGCCTGCGGACAGGGGCATCCTCTGGAAACACCATATATTTT
CASSLRTGASSGNTIYF
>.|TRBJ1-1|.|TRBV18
TGTGCCAGCTCACCACAGGGGGTCGCTGAAGCTTTCTTT
CASSPQGVAEAFF
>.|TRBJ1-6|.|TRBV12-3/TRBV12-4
TGTGCCAGCAAGAATACGGGGTCACCCCTCCACTTT
CASKNTGSPLHF
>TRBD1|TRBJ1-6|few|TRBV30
TGTGCCTGGAATACCGGGACAGGGGAGTCCTCCTATAATTCACCCCTCCACTTT
CAWNTGTGESSYNSPLHF
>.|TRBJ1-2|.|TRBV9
TGTGCCAGCAGCCCAACAGGGAGAGGTGGATATGGCTACACCTTC
CASSPTGRGGYGYTF
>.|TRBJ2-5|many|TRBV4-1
TGCGCCAGCAGCCAAGATTTTACGGGGGAAGAGACCCAGTACTTC
CASSQDFTGEETQYF
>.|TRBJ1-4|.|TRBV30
TGTGCCTGCCGTCAAGGAGGTAGAACCGAAAAACTGTTTTTT
CACRQGGRTEKLFF
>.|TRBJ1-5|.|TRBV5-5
TGTGCCAGCAGCTTGAATCTCGCCTATAGCAATCAGCCCCAGCATTTT
CASSLNLAYSNQPQHF
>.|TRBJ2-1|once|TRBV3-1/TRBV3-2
TGTGCCAGCACCCTTTCGGGTAATGAGCAGTTCTTC
CASTLSGNEQFF
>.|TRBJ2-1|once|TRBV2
TGTGCCAGCAGGCCGGACAGAGGGCTTTACAATGAGCAGTTCTTC
CASRPDRGLYNEQFF
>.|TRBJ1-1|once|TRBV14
TGTGCCAGCAGCCAGCCATGGGGGGGAGAAGCTTTCTTT
CASSQPWGGEAFF
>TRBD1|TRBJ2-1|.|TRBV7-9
TGTGCCAGCGAACGACAGGGCAGTGAGCAGTTCTTC
CASERQGSEQFF
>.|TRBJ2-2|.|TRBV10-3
TGTGCCATCAGTGGGGACAAGGATAGTCCAACCGGGGAGCTGTTTTTT
CAISGDKDSPTGELFF
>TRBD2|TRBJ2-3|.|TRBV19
TGTGCCAGTAGTCGATCCCTACTAGCGGGGGGCACAGATACGCAGTATTTT
CASSRSLLAGGTDTQYF
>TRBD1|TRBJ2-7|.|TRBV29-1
TGCAGCGTTGAGTTAGGACAGGGGTTTCCCTACGAGCAGTACTTC
CSVELGQGFPYEQYF
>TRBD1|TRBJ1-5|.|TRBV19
TGTGCCAGTAGTGCAGGACAGGGGAACAATCAGCCCCAGCATTTT
CASSAGQGNNQPQHF
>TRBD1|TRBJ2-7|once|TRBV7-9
TGTGCCAGCAGCCCGGGACAGGGGGGGTCCTACGAGCAGTACTTC
CASSPGQGGSYEQYF
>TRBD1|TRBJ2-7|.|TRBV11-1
TGTGCCAGCAGCTCCCGGGACAGGAGTTACGAGCAGTACTTC
CASSSRDRSYEQYF
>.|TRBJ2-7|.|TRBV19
TGTGCCAGTAGTATAGACGGTTGGAGGACAGAAAATTTCTACGAGCAGTACTTC
CASSIDGWRTENFYEQYF
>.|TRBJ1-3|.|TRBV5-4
TGTGCCAGCAGCTTGCAGGGTGGCTCTGGAAACACCATATATTTT
CASSLQGGSGNTIYF
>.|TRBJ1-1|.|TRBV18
TGTGCCAGCTCACCACCCCGTCCTTCAGGAGGGGACGGAGCTTTCTTT
CASSPPRPSGGDGAFF
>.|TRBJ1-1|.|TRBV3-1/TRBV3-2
TGTGCCAGCAGCCAAGTTGACTCGAACACTGAAGCTTTCTTT
CASSQVDSNTEAFF
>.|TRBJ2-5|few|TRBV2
TGTGCCAGCAGACCTCCCGGGTGGTTGGGAGAGACCCAGTACTTC
CASRPPGWLGETQYF
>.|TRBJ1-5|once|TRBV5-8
TGTGCCAGCAACCGGGTCCGTTCTCTTTATCAGCCCCAGCATTTT
CASNRVRSLYQPQHF
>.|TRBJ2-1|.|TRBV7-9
TGTGCCAGCAGCTTAGAAGGGGGGGCCTACAATGAGCAGTTCTTC
CASSLEGGAYNEQFF
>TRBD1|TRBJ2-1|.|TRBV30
TGTGCCTGGAGTCCCGGACAGGGGGGGATGAATGAGCAGTTCTTC
CAWSPGQGGMNEQFF
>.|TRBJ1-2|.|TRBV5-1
TGCGCCAGCAGCTTGTCACCGGACAGTTTTAACTATGGCTACACCTTC
CASSLSPDSFNYGYTF
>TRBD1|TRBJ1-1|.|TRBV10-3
TGTGCCATCAGTCCTCGGACAGGTCGAATAGATGAAGCTTTCTTT
CAISPRTGRIDEAFF
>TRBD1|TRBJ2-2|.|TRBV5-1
TGCGCCAGCAGCTTGGCGGGACAGGGAAGCACCGGGGAGCTGTTTTTT
CASSLAGQGSTGELFF
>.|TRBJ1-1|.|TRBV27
TGTGCCAGCAGTTTCTCGGGGGGCACTGAAGCTTTCTTT
CASSFSGGTEAFF
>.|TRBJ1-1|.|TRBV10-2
TGCGCCAGCAGTGAGCCGGGGGGAGGGGCAAACACTGAAGCTTTCTTT
CASSEPGGGANTEAFF
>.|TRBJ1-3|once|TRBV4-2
TGTGCCAGCAGCCAAGATGACGGCACAGGGCCGCAGGACACCATATATTTT
CASSQDDGTGPQDTIYF
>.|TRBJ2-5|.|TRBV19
TGTGCCAGTAGTCCCCGTCTGTCTAGCCACGACCCGGGCCAGTACTTC
CASSPRLSSHDPGQYF
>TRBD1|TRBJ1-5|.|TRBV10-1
TGCGCCAGCAGTACACACCCAGGGACAGGGATCCAGCATTTT
CASSTHPGTGIQHF
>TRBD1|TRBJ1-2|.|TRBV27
TGTGCCAGCAGTTTAACGGGACAGGGTGGCTACACCTTC
CASSLTGQGGYTF
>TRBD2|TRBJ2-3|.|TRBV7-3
TGTGCCAGCAGCTTAACCGGAGCGGGGGGGAGCACAGATACGCAGTATTTT
CASSLTGAGGSTDTQYF
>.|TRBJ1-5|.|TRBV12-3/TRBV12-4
TGTGCCAGCAATCGGGGGAACCAGCCCCAGCATTTT
CASNRGNQPQHF
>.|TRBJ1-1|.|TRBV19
TGTGCCAGTAGCCCTAAGGGGGTGAACACTGAAGCTTTCTTT
CASSPKGVNTEAFF
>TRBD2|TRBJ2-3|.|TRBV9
TGTGCCAGCAGCGCCCTTGAGCGGGGGGGCACAGATACGCAGTATTTT
CASSALERGGTDTQYF
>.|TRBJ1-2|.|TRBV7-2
TGTGCCAGCAGCGCCGACAGGTTCTATGGCTACACCTTC
CASSADRFYGYTF
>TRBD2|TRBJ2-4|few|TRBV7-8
TGTGCCAGCAGCAACAAACGCAGCGGACTAGCGGGGGGCAAAAACATTCAGTACTTC
CASSNKRSGLAGGKNIQYF
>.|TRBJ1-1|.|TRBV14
TGTGCCAGCAGCCTCCTGACAGGAGAGAACACTGAAGCTTTCTTT
CASSLLTGENTEAFF
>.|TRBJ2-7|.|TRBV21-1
TGTGCCAGCAGCAAAGATACGGGGGGAAGGGAGTACGAGCAGTACTTC
CASSKDTGGREYEQYF
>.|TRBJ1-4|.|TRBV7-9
TGTGCCAGCAGCTCCACGACAGCAAAAGAAAAACTGTTTTTT
CASSSTTAKEKLFF